This T cell receptor (beta chain) derives from a study of T cells in Graves' hyperthyroidism and ophthalmopathy. The wider study: Peripheral blood sampling occurred at initial diagnosis, before any treatment.

Germline V gives CDR1 MDHEN, CDR2 SYDVKM. This CDR3 region has 15 residues. V was cut by 6 bases and J by 2 bases, with 13 bases left in between. It was RNA transcripts that yielded the amplified TCR beta CDR3 regions. Researchers ran a first-round RT-PCR on the TCR CDR3 using the HTBI primer set. TCRdb used MiXCR to reprocess the multiplex PCR reads, holding one entry per CDR3 protein. The table lists 160,000 or so distinct CDR3 sequences, 9.4% of them singletons. Sequencing was done on a sample of blood. The receptor was derived from a woman in her late teens or twenties with Graves' hyperthyroidism that later progressed to Graves' ophthalmopathy. The chain has TRBV28 and TRBJ2-2, with no clear D. CDR3 amino acids: CASSSGYQNTGELFF. CDR3 DNA sequence: TGTGCCAGCAGCTCTGGATACCAAAACACCGGGGAGCTGTTTTTT.